This T cell receptor beta chain was profiled in a study of PD-1 blockade in classical Hodgkin lymphoma. Libraries were prepared by immunoSEQ multiplex PCR; TCRdb keeps only in-frame clonotypes and omits some of them. The table records tens of thousands of clones, approximately 90% of them present only once. This CDR3 comprises 13 residues. CDR1 is MNHNY, CDR2 SVGAGI, per germline (reference sequence). Trimming pared 0 bases from V and 6 bases from J, leaving 9 bases between. The time point: cycle 4 day 1 (C4D1), after about 6 weeks of nivolumab. Autologous stem cell transplantation was followed by relapse in every patient, and brentuximab vedotin exposure varied.

The chain recombines TRBV6-6 with TRBJ2-7; no firm D call. The sequenced sample was peripheral blood mononuclear cells (PBMCs), obtained before the fourth cycle of nivolumab. This clonotype was obtained from a human donor with classical Hodgkin lymphoma. CDR3 coding DNA: TGTGCCAGCAGTTACTCGATAGTGGGCGAGCAGTACTTC. Translation: CASSYSIVGEQYF.